Each of the 24 T cell receptor beta chains below was sequenced from the same sample in a study of tumor and adjacent non-tumor tissue in lung cancer. A modified ARM-PCR protocol with three rounds of nested PCR amplified TCRbeta. A single record per CDR3 protein comes from TCRdb applying MiXCR to the multiplex PCR reads. The sample has 200,000 to 250,000 distinct CDR3 sequences, 60% to 85% seen once. This sample's RNA came from whole unsorted tissue. What was sequenced was lung tumor tissue. These receptor sequences come from a man aged 55 to 70 with non-small cell lung cancer.

This clonotype has more than one count but fewer than ten. Given a much more abundant clone one base away, this may be a read error. V and J are TRBV18 and TRBJ2-3; no definite D call. V dropped 1 base and J dropped 5 bases, with 10 bases sitting between them. The CDR3 extends over 14 amino acids. Germline CDR1 and CDR2: KGHSH and LQKENI. CDR3 region: CASSPLGIKDTQYF. In DNA, the CDR3 is TGTGCCAGCTCACCACTTGGCATCAAAGATACGCAGTATTTT.

Points on this clonotype: One junction end disagrees with the germline gene, perhaps due to a read error. The V and J genes are TRBV11-1 and TRBJ2-7, with D possibly matching TRBD1 (6 bases). From germline, CDR1 is SGHAT and CDR2 FQDESV (reference sequence). The CDR3 is 14 amino acids. In DNA, the CDR3 is TGTGCCAGTAGCACCTGGACAGAGTCATACGAACAGTACTTC. Protein sequence: CASSTWTESYEQYF.

In the case of this clonotype: The conserved final phenylalanine or tryptophan is absent from the CDR3, which likely points to a read error. The limits of the CDR3 on the DNA are not certain, so only TCRdb's listed CDR3 is given. This rearrangement joins TRBV20-1 to TRBJ2-3. The CDR3 sequence runs 14 residues, both termini included. In germline, CDR1 is DFQATT, CDR2 SNEGSKA (reference sequence). This CDR3 reads CSASDSWLSDTQYL.

The chain couples TRBV18 to TRBJ2-5; D is unclear. This CDR3 comprises 17 residues. V was pared by 0 bases and J by 1 base, with 15 bases between. Per the germline V gene, CDR1 is KGHSH and CDR2 is LQKENI. CDR3 nucleotide sequence: TGTGCCAGCTCACCACCCCCGCTTAGCAGCATCCAAGAGACCCAGTACTTC. Translated, it gives CASSPPPLSSIQETQYF.

This clonotype came up many times. V usage is TRBV6-2 or TRBV6-3 and J usage is TRBJ2-7; 10 positions agree with TRBD1. Germline CDR1 MNHEY, CDR2 SVGEGT. V was pared by 6 bases and J by 4 bases, with 9 bases of the junction left unmatched. The CDR3 extends over 15 amino acids. CDR3 coding DNA: TGTGCCAGCAGGGACTCGGGACAGGGGAAGTACGAGCAGTACTTC. It encodes CASRDSGQGKYEQYF.

Details on this clonotype: The conserved closing phenylalanine or tryptophan is absent in this CDR3, likely reflecting a read error. The rearrangement links TRBV12-3 or TRBV12-4 to TRBJ2-5, with D possibly TRBD2 on 5 matching bases. The CDR3 is made up of 15 amino acids. Trimming stripped 6 bases from V and 2 bases from J, with 16 bases between. In nucleotides, the CDR3 is TGTGCCAGCAGCCGGAAGACCAGCGGACAAGAGACCCAGTACTAC. Its protein is CASSRKTSGQETQYY.

The sample holds a few counts of this clonotype. The CDR3 here is CASSYAVQMGAVEKLFF. DNA of the CDR3: TGTGCCAGCAGTTACGCCGTTCAGATGGGGGCTGTGGAAAAACTGTTTTTT. The chain combines TRBV6-1 with TRBJ1-4, with D maybe TRBD1 (6 bases). The germline gives CDR1 MNHNS, CDR2 SASEGT. The CDR3 loop spans 17 amino acids. V was pared by 5 bases and J by 8 bases, with 24 bases between.

In this sample, this clonotype turned up many times. CDR3 bases: TGTGCCAGCAGTTCATTTCCGATGACAGGGATGAACACTGAAGCTTTCTTT. Translation gives CASSSFPMTGMNTEAFF. The chain is built from TRBV12-3 or TRBV12-4 and TRBJ1-1, with 7 bases lining up with TRBD1. V lost 4 bases to trimming and J lost 0 bases; unmatched junction nucleotides: 11. The CDR3 contains 17 residues.

A remark on this clonotype: This may arise from a read error, as a much more abundant clone is one base away. This chain joins TRBV29-1 and TRBJ2-3, with D tentatively TRBD1 or TRBD2 (6 bases each). The germline V gene has CDR1 SQVTM and CDR2 ANQGSEA. Trimming stripped 7 bases from V and 4 bases from J, with 9 bases between. The CDR3 covers 11 residues. CDR3 loop: CSGRGSDTQYF. In DNA form, the CDR3 reads TGCAGCGGGAGGGGGTCAGATACGCAGTATTTT.

The CDR3 reads CSARDIRLGRCDEQYF. CDR3 DNA sequence: TGCAGTGCTAGAGATATAAGGCTGGGCAGGTGCGACGAGCAGTACTTC. The V and J genes are TRBV20-1 and TRBJ2-7; D is ambiguous. There are 16 residues in the CDR3. The V end lost 0 bases, the J end lost 5 bases, and 20 bases lay between the germline ends. Germline V lookup: CDR1 DFQATT, CDR2 SNEGSKA (reference sequence).

Of note for this clonotype: The junction differs from germline at one of its ends, possibly a read error. CDR3 protein: CAGSPSGGFYNEQSF. CDR3 DNA: TGTGCCGGCAGCCCGAGCGGAGGTTTCTACAATGAGCAGTCCTTC. J is TRBJ2-1 and V is TRBV4-1; D possibly corresponds to TRBD2 (5 bases). This CDR3 is built from 15 residues. Germline lookup yields CDR1 MGHRA and CDR2 YSYEKL.

In regard to this clonotype: It may be a read error: a sequence one base away is much more abundant. The chain employs TRBV20-1 and TRBJ2-1; no definite D call. The CDR3 length is 14 residues. Per the germline V gene, CDR1 is DFQATT and CDR2 is SNEGSKA (reference sequence). V lost 0 bases, J lost 3 bases, and 9 bases lay in between. CDR3 protein: CSARELGYYNEQFF. In DNA form, the CDR3 reads TGCAGTGCTAGAGAATTGGGCTACTACAATGAGCAGTTCTTC.

A word on this clonotype: Compared with germline, one end of the junction differs, possibly owing to a read error. This chain links TRBV20-1 with TRBJ2-7; D may be TRBD1 (6 bases). Per the germline V gene, CDR1 is DFQATT and CDR2 is SNEGSKA (reference sequence). The CDR3 is 15 amino acids. This CDR3 is CSTRDRDGQPYEQYF. In nucleotides, the CDR3 is TGCAGTACTAGAGATCGTGACGGACAGCCCTACGAGCAGTACTTC.

For this clonotype: As the CDR3 is not closed by the conserved phenylalanine or tryptophan, this likely results from a read error. The chain carries TRBV24-1 and TRBJ2-2, with D tentatively TRBD1 (5 bases). CDR1 KGHDR and CDR2 SFDVKD come from the germline V gene. CDR3 length: 13 residues. Trimming removed 5 bases at V and 6 bases at J, with 9 bases between. The CDR3 region is CATSALGAGELFL. The CDR3 region has the DNA TGTGCCACCAGTGCCTTAGGGGCCGGGGAGCTGTTTTTA.

This clonotype appeared once. J is TRBJ1-1 and V is TRBV7-9; 8 nucleotides align to TRBD1. With V trimmed by 5 bases and J by 0 bases, 8 bases remained unmatched. This CDR3 contains 16 residues. CDR1 and CDR2 from the germline V gene are SEHNR and FQNEAQ (reference sequence). This CDR3 reads CASSPRQGPMNTEAFF. The CDR3 coding sequence is TGTGCCAGCAGCCCTCGACAGGGGCCGATGAACACTGAAGCTTTCTTT.

Comment on this clonotype: This sequence may be a read error, since a much larger clone differs from it by one base. The genes are TRBV20-1 and TRBJ1-1; D not resolved. The V end was cut by 6 bases, the J end by 2 bases, with 16 bases between. Germline CDR1 is DFQATT and CDR2 is SNEGSKA (reference sequence). The CDR3 length is 14 residues. CDR3 DNA sequence: TGCAGTGCCACATTCCAGGAGCTTAACACTGAAGCTTTCTTT. Translating gives CSATFQELNTEAFF.

With regard to this clonotype: This may come from a read error, since a much larger clone is one base off. V gene TRBV12-3 or TRBV12-4 combines with J gene TRBJ1-4; D not resolved. V was trimmed by 5 bases and J by 7 bases, leaving 14 bases between them. This CDR3 has 14 amino acids. In nucleotides, the CDR3 is TGTGCCAGCAGTACCGCGACTGGAGGTGAAAAACTGTTTTTT. Amino acids: CASSTATGGEKLFF.

This clonotype was observed at least ten times. This sequence joins TRBV6-5 and TRBJ1-3; a possible D gene is TRBD1 (5 bases). The CDR3 totals 15 residues. The V end was cut by 5 bases, the J end by 0 bases, with 11 bases between. Germline V CDR1 and CDR2: MNHEY, SVGAGI. The CDR3 region is CASSPSGVSGNTIYF. CDR3 sequence (DNA): TGTGCCAGCAGTCCCTCGGGGGTCTCTGGAAACACCATATATTTT.

As for this clonotype: A read error may explain this, as a much larger clone is one base away. The CDR3 sequence: CASSPLAQHSEQFF. The CDR3 nucleotides read TGTGCCAGCAGCCCACTAGCGCAACACAGTGAGCAGTTCTTC. The chain links TRBV7-9 to TRBJ2-1, with 7 bases lining up with TRBD2. Trimming took 5 bases from V and 9 from J; bases not matched to a gene: 10. Germline V gene data show CDR1 as SEHNR and CDR2 as FQNEAQ (reference sequence). The CDR3 spans 14 residues.

This clonotype showed up just a few times. This may come from a read error, since a much larger clone is one base off. This chain's CDR3 is CTSSPERAGELFF. CDR3 in DNA: TGTACCAGCAGCCCCGAGAGGGCCGGGGAGCTGTTTTTT. This chain joins TRBV11-2 and TRBJ2-2, with D perhaps matching TRBD2 (5 bases). CDR3 length: 13 amino acids. Germline values: CDR1 SGHAT, CDR2 FQNNGV.

Details on this clonotype: Germline and junction disagree at one end, which may indicate a read error. V usage is TRBV6-5 and J usage is TRBJ1-2; TRBD1 matches 7 bases. The germline gives CDR1 MNHEY, CDR2 SVGAGI. The CDR3 runs to 15 residues. CDR3 amino acids: CASSPPAGGYYDYTF. CDR3 bases: TGTGCCAGCAGTCCTCCGGCAGGGGGATACTATGACTACACCTTC.

This clonotype was counted a few times. Germline is not matched at one junction end, which may reflect a read error. The chain links TRBV6-2 or TRBV6-3 to TRBJ2-3; the D call may be TRBD1 or TRBD2 (6 bases each). From germline, CDR1 is MNHEY and CDR2 SVGEGT. The CDR3 totals 13 residues. Written as DNA, the CDR3 is TGTGCCTGCAGGAGGGGGAACACAGATACACAGTATTTT. Its protein is CACRRGNTDTQYF.

The sample holds one count of this clonotype. At one of its ends the junction is not consistent with the germline gene, which may arise from a read error. The gene calls are TRBV11-3 and TRBJ2-3, with 8 bases that match TRBD2. The CDR3 contains 15 residues. Germline-derived CDR1 and CDR2 are SGHNT and YENEEA. This chain's CDR3 is CASSLSGVSTDTQYF. In DNA, the CDR3 is TGTGCCAGCAGCCTTAGCGGGGTCAGCACAGATACACAGTATTTT.

This chain links TRBV7-9 with TRBJ2-3; D may be TRBD2 (6 bases). The CDR3 extends over 16 amino acids. V lost 7 bases and J 0 bases, leaving 17 bases between the germline ends. CDR1 and CDR2 from the germline V gene are SEHNR and FQNEAQ (reference sequence). The DNA of the CDR3 is TGTGCCAGCAACCCACGCCGGGCGGGGAGCACAGATACGCAGTATTTT. Its protein is CASNPRRAGSTDTQYF.